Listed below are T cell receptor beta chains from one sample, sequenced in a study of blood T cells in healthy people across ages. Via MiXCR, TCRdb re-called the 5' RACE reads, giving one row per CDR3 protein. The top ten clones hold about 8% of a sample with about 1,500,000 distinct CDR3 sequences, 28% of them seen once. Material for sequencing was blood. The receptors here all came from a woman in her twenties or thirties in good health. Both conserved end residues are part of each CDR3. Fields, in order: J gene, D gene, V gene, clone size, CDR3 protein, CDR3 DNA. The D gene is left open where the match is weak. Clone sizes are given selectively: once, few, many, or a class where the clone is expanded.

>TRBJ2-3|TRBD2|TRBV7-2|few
CASSPGGSQYF
TGTGCCAGCAGCCCGGGAGGCTCGCAGTATTTT
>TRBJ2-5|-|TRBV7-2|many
CASSFTGLETQYF
TGTGCCAGCAGCTTCACAGGGTTAGAGACCCAGTACTTC
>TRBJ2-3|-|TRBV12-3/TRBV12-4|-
CASRPDYSPTDTQYF
TGTGCCAGCAGGCCGGACTATTCCCCCACAGATACGCAGTATTTT
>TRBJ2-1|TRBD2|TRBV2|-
CASSQTSGANNEQFF
TGTGCCAGCAGTCAGACTAGCGGGGCCAACAATGAGCAGTTCTTC
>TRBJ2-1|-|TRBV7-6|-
CASSSARGSTYNEQFF
TGTGCCAGCAGCTCCGCGCGCGGTTCAACCTACAATGAGCAGTTCTTC
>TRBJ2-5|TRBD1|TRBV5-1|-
CASSWGQGPESQYF
TGCGCCAGCAGCTGGGGACAGGGGCCGGAGAGCCAGTACTTC
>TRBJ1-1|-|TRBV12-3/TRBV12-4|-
CASSNSGWTEAFF
TGTGCCAGCAGTAACTCTGGATGGACTGAAGCTTTCTTT
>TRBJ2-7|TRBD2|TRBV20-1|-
CSARGGGAGAVYEQYF
TGCAGTGCTAGAGGGGGAGGGGCGGGAGCAGTCTACGAGCAGTACTTC
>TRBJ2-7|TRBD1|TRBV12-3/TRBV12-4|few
CASSLLQGVYYEQYF
TGTGCCAGCAGTTTACTCCAGGGGGTTTACTACGAGCAGTACTTC
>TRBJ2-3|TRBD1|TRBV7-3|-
CASSSRTGALDTQYF
TGTGCCAGCAGCTCGCGTACAGGGGCGTTAGATACGCAGTATTTT
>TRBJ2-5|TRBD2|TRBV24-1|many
CATSSGTTETQYF
TGTGCCACTAGTAGCGGGACTACGGAGACCCAGTACTTC
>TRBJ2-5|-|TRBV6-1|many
CASNEETQYF
TGTGCCAGCAATGAAGAGACCCAGTACTTC
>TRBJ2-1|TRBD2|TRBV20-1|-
CSATGHLIAGRYSYNEQFF
TGCAGTGCTACGGGACACCTGATAGCGGGACGGTACTCCTACAATGAGCAGTTCTTC
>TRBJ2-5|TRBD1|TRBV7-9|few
CASNFDRGFDEQYF
TGTGCCAGCAACTTCGACAGGGGATTCGATGAGCAGTACTTC
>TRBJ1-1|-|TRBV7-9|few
CASSLGGNSEAFF
TGTGCCAGCAGCTTAGGGGGCAATTCTGAAGCTTTCTTT
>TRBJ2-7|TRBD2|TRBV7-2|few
CASSSHRLAGGLSYEQYF
TGTGCCAGCAGCTCCCACCGACTAGCGGGGGGCCTATCCTACGAGCAGTACTTC
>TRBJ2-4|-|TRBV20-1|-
CSAPNPSSQYF
TGCAGTGCTCCCAACCCCAGCTCCCAGTACTTC
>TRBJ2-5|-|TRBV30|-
CAWSSGTQETQYF
TGTGCCTGGAGTAGCGGGACACAAGAGACCCAGTACTTC
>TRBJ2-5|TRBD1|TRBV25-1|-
CASSESDRGLQETQYF
TGTGCCAGCAGTGAAAGTGACAGGGGGCTCCAAGAGACCCAGTACTTC
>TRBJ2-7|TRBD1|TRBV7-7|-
CASSLEGTGGRQYF
TGTGCCAGCAGCTTAGAAGGGACAGGGGGTAGACAGTACTTC
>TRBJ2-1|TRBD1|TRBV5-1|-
CASSFTGDPYNEQFF
TGCGCCAGCAGCTTCACAGGGGACCCGTACAATGAGCAGTTCTTC
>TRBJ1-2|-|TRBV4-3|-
CASSQDRARGYTF
TGCGCCAGCAGCCAAGATAGGGCGAGGGGCTACACCTTC
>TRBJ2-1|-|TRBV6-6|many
CASSYSTQANYNEQFF
TGTGCCAGCAGTTACTCGACCCAAGCGAACTACAATGAGCAGTTCTTC
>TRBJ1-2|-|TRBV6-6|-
CASRPDSNLNYGYTF
TGTGCCAGCAGGCCAGACAGCAACCTCAACTATGGCTACACCTTC
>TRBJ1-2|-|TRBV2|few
CASNKRGGDYGYTF
TGTGCCAGCAACAAAAGGGGGGGGGACTATGGCTACACCTTC
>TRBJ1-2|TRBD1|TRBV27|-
CASSLYAGGNYGYTF
TGTGCCAGCAGTTTATATGCAGGGGGGAACTATGGCTACACCTTC
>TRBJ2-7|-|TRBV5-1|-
CASSSGSRTDLSSYEQYF
TGCGCCAGCAGCTCCGGGTCTCGGACAGACTTAAGCTCCTACGAGCAGTACTTC
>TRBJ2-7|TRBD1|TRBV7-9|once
CASSPAGTGSAEQYF
TGTGCCAGCAGCCCAGCGGGGACAGGGTCTGCCGAGCAGTACTTC
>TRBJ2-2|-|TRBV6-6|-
CASRRDIYNTGELFF
TGTGCCAGCAGAAGGGACATCTATAACACCGGGGAGCTGTTTTTT
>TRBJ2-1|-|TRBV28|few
CASSLGGTASSYNEQFF
TGTGCCAGCAGTTTAGGCGGGACGGCAAGCTCCTACAATGAGCAGTTCTTC
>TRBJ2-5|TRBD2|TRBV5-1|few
CASSLERGLGETQYF
TGCGCCAGCAGCTTGGAGCGGGGGCTTGGAGAGACCCAGTACTTC
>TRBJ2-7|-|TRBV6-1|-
CASSETTGFEQYF
TGTGCCAGCAGTGAAACCACAGGTTTCGAGCAGTACTTC
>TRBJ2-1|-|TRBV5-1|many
CASSLDGGYNEQFF
TGTGCCAGCAGCTTAGATGGGGGCTACAATGAGCAGTTCTTC
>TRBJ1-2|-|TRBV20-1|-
CSARVWAEVNYGYTF
TGCAGTGCTAGAGTTTGGGCAGAGGTTAACTATGGCTACACCTTC
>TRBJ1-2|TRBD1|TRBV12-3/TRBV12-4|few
CASRRDRGATYGYTF
TGTGCCAGCAGACGCGACAGGGGGGCTACCTATGGCTACACCTTC
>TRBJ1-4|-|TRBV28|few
CASSLSLGQATNEKLFF
TGTGCCAGCAGTTTAAGCCTCGGGCAGGCAACTAATGAAAAACTGTTTTTT
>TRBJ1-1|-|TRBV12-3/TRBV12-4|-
CASSPGRGVGSEAFF
TGTGCCAGCAGTCCGGGGAGAGGGGTCGGATCTGAAGCTTTCTTT
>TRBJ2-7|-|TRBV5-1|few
CASRLRTPDEQYF
TGCGCCAGCAGACTTCGGACGCCGGACGAGCAGTACTTC
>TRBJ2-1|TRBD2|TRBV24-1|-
CATSDPSGLAGPDEQFF
TGTGCCACCAGTGATCCATCGGGACTAGCGGGGCCAGATGAGCAGTTCTTC
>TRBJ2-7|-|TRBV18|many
CASSPSTRTYEQYF
TGTGCCAGCTCACCTTCGACAAGAACCTACGAGCAGTACTTC
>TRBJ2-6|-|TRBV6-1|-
CASTIGLRVSGANVLTF
TGTGCCAGCACCATCGGACTGCGAGTCTCTGGGGCCAACGTCCTGACTTTC
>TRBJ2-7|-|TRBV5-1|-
CASSRAPGAEQYF
TGCGCCAGCAGCCGGGCCCCGGGGGCCGAGCAGTACTTC
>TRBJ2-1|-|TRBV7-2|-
CASRIDERRYNEQFF
TGTGCCAGCAGAATAGACGAGCGACGATACAATGAGCAGTTCTTC
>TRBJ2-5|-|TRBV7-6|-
CASSLGFWRKREETQYF
TGTGCCAGCAGCTTAGGTTTTTGGAGAAAAAGAGAAGAGACCCAGTACTTC
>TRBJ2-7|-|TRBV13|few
CASSPRQDSYEQYF
TGTGCCAGCAGCCCCAGACAGGACTCCTACGAGCAGTACTTC
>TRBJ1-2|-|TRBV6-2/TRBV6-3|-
CASSYGTPSNYGYTF
TGTGCCAGCAGTTACGGGACACCATCTAACTATGGCTACACCTTC
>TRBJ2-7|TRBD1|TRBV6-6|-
CASNRWGQGRDEQYF
TGTGCCAGCAATCGATGGGGACAGGGGCGGGACGAGCAGTACTTC
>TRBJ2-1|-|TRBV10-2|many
CASSEGGNYNEQFF
TGCGCCAGCAGTGAGGGCGGAAACTACAATGAGCAGTTCTTC
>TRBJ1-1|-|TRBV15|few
CATSREIRTEAFF
TGTGCCACCAGCAGAGAGATTCGCACTGAAGCTTTCTTT
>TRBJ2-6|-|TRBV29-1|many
CSVGRSSGANVLTF
TGCAGCGTTGGCAGGAGCTCTGGGGCCAACGTCCTGACTTTC